This T cell receptor beta chain was captured in a study of spatial heterogeneity in lung cancer. Study results and caveats: Mutation tallies in tumors tracked expanded intratumoral alpha and beta TCR counts.

This clonotype occurred many times. Its antigen remains unidentified. TCRdb ran MiXCR on the 5' RACE reads and lists one entry per CDR3 protein. The sample holds just under 9,500 distinct CDR3 sequences, approximately 8.1% seen once. The CDR3 covers 16 residues. Trimming left V 7 bases short and J 0 bases short, with 18 bases between. CDR1 and CDR2 from the germline V gene are SNHLY and FYNNEI. This sample's time point: sample taken at primary tumor resection. Whole RNA from tumor, nontumor lung or frozen PBMC was sequenced unsorted. The rearrangement uses TRBV2 and TRBJ1-1; D not certain. Sample: lung tumor tissue, taken at surgery. This receptor was taken from a male donor with early-stage non-small cell lung cancer. The CDR3 DNA reads as TGTGCCAGCACCGACTATTTTAGAACTATGAACACTGAAGCTTTCTTT. It codes for CASTDYFRTMNTEAFF.